This T cell receptor beta chain appears in the sequencing data of a study of cytomegalovirus exposure and HLA in healthy donors. In the case of this clone: Its antigen is as yet unknown.

The data were produced by immunoSEQ multiplex PCR, yet TCRdb's version contains in-frame clones alone and is incomplete. Among some 86,000 clones listed, 93% were seen once. Study conclusions and caveats: Many donors carried some public TCRs, although rarity characterized most TCR sequences.

The CDR3 extends over 14 amino acids. V was cut by 5 bases and J by 3 bases, with 10 bases left in between. CDR1 and CDR2 (germline): KGHSH, LQKENI. The rearrangement links TRBV18 to TRBJ1-4; D is perhaps TRBD1 (5 bases). The sequence derives from a woman in her 30s in good health and CMV-seronegative. The specimen sequenced was PBMCs. CDR3 coding DNA: TGTGCCAGCTCAAGTCAGGGTCCTAATGAAAAACTGTTTTTT. It codes for CASSSQGPNEKLFF.